These 14 T cell receptor beta chains were all obtained from the same sample, sequenced in a study of cytomegalovirus exposure and HLA in healthy donors. This PCR relied on a set of 60 Vbeta primers and 13 Jbeta primers. Sequencing used immunoSEQ multiplex PCR; TCRdb keeps in-frame clones, though not all of them. The data show 120,000 to 150,000 clones, and the top ten clones hold less than 3.5%. Sequences were obtained from PBMCs. The receptors were gathered from a middle-aged man in good health and CMV-seronegative.

The V call is TRBV28, the J call TRBJ1-5; maybe TRBD1 (5 bases). Germline values: CDR1 MDHEN, CDR2 SYDVKM. CDR3 length equals 12 residues. V lost 11 bases and J lost 7, with 15 bases in between. This CDR3 is CAGGRDDQPQHF. DNA for the CDR3: TGTGCCGGGGGGAGGGATGACCAGCCCCAGCATTTT.

The V and J genes are TRBV9 and TRBJ1-2; tentative D call: TRBD1 (5 bases). The germline V gene encodes CDR1 SGDLS and CDR2 YYNGEE. This CDR3 region has 15 residues. Trimming took 0 bases from V and 0 from J, leaving 9 bases between them. The CDR3 DNA follows: TGTGCCAGCAGCGTAGGGACACTCGCTAACTATGGCTACACCTTC. Protein: CASSVGTLANYGYTF.

The chain combines TRBV4-3 with TRBJ1-2, with TRBD1 matching over 12 bases. Losses at the gene ends were 1 base for V and 8 bases for J; bases not matched to a gene: 8. CDR1 is LGHNA and CDR2 is YSLEER in the germline V gene. This CDR3 has 16 residues. CDR3 bases: TGCGCCAGCAGCCAAGCACCGGGACAGGGGGCGCCCGGCTACACCTTC. Translated, it gives CASSQAPGQGAPGYTF.

The rearrangement uses TRBV6-5 and TRBJ1-2, with 11 bases identical to TRBD1. V lost 6 bases, J lost 6 bases, and 9 bases stayed unmatched. Germline-derived CDR1 and CDR2 are MNHEY and SVGAGI. The CDR3 runs to 15 residues. In DNA, the CDR3 is TGTGCCAGCAGCCGAGGGGACAGGGGGACCGATGGCTACACCTTC. Encoded protein: CASSRGDRGTDGYTF.

This sequence joins TRBV7-9 and TRBJ2-1; 8 bases agree with TRBD2. J lost 8 bases, V lost 3 bases, and 9 bases had no gene match. Germline V gives CDR1 SEHNR, CDR2 FQNEAQ (reference sequence). This CDR3 comprises 15 residues. The CDR3 DNA is TGTGCCAGCAGCTTGGCGGGGGGCCGGATAGATGAGCAGTTCTTC. Translating it yields CASSLAGGRIDEQFF.

V is TRBV10-3 and J is TRBJ2-5, with TRBD1 matching over 11 bases. This CDR3 has 15 residues. The junction had 7 bases not matched to a gene; V was cut back by 5 bases and J by 5 bases. The germline V gene encodes CDR1 ENHRY and CDR2 SYGVKD. CDR3 nucleotides: TGTGCCATCAGTTATGGACAGGGGGCCAGGGAGACCCAGTACTTC. This codes for CAISYGQGARETQYF.

The CDR3 DNA reads TGTGCCAGCCACAGGGGGCGCGATAGGGTCCGAACCGGGGAGCTGTTTTTT. Its translation: CASHRGRDRVRTGELFF. The J gene is TRBJ2-2, the V gene TRBV19; 9 nucleotides agree with TRBD1. Germline V gene lookup returns CDR1 LNHDA and CDR2 SQIVND (reference sequence). The CDR3 is 17 residues long. J lost 5 bases, V lost 9 bases, and 16 bases had no gene match.

V gene TRBV6-6 combines with J gene TRBJ2-3, with 8 nucleotides matching TRBD2. CDR1 and CDR2 (germline): MNHNY, SVGAGI (reference sequence). The CDR3 has 16 residues. V was pared by 2 bases and J by 2 bases, with 6 bases of the junction left unmatched. This CDR3 is CASSYAGGRYTDTQYF. In nucleotides, the CDR3 is TGTGCCAGCAGTTACGCGGGGGGCCGTTACACAGATACGCAGTATTTT.

The chain has TRBV5-1 and TRBJ1-3, with 8 bases lining up with TRBD1. With 0 bases clipped from V and 0 bases from J, the junction kept 8 bases outside the gene matches. Looked up from germline, CDR1 is SGHRS and CDR2 is YFSETQ. The CDR3 spans 18 residues. The chain's CDR3 is CASSLEDRVGSSGNTIYF. The CDR3 DNA sequence: TGCGCCAGCAGCTTGGAGGACAGGGTAGGGTCCTCTGGAAACACCATATATTTT.

The chain employs TRBV7-2 and TRBJ1-5, with TRBD1 as a possible D gene (5 bases). The V and J ends lost 5 bases and 2 bases respectively, with 16 bases between them. The CDR3 runs to 16 residues. The V gene's germline CDR1 is SGHTA and CDR2 FQGNSA. The CDR3 DNA follows: TGTGCCAGCAGCCGGGGGGTGTGGCTGCGCAATCAGCCCCAGCATTTT. Encoded protein: CASSRGVWLRNQPQHF.

The rearrangement uses TRBV19 and TRBJ2-5; D possibly corresponds to TRBD2 (7 bases). V was shortened by 4 bases and J by 5 bases, with 20 bases between the two germline ends. Germline loops: CDR1 LNHDA, CDR2 SQIVND (reference sequence). The CDR3 runs 16 residues. CDR3 DNA sequence: TGTGCCAGTAGTACCCAGGTCGGGGGGCGCAGGGAGACCCAGTACTTC. Residues: CASSTQVGGRRETQYF.

For the CDR3, the DNA is TGTGCCAGCAGCCAAGTCCTCGGACTAGTGGAGACCCAGTACTTC. It specifies CASSQVLGLVETQYF. This chain connects TRBV14 to TRBJ2-5; TRBD2 aligns across 7 bases. The CDR3 contains 15 residues. Trimming cost V 1 base and J 5 bases; bases outside gene matches: 7. The germline CDR1 and CDR2 sequences are SGHDN and FVKESK.

The chain joins TRBV2 to TRBJ1-2; a possible D gene is TRBD1 (6 bases). The germline CDR1 and CDR2 sequences are SNHLY and FYNNEI. The CDR3 contains 12 residues. With 8 bases removed from V and 2 bases from J, the gap between germline ends came to 9 bases. The CDR3 DNA reads as TGTGCCAGCTCCCAGGGGAACTATGGCTACACCTTC. This encodes CASSQGNYGYTF.

The V call is TRBV2, the J call TRBJ2-1; TRBD2 matches at 9 bases. J was trimmed by 8 bases and V by 4 bases; bases with no gene match: 12. Germline CDR1 is SNHLY and CDR2 is FYNNEI. This CDR3 has 16 residues. The CDR3 is CASSGDRISGGYEQFF. In nucleotides, the CDR3 is TGTGCCAGCAGTGGGGACAGAATTAGCGGGGGCTATGAGCAGTTCTTC.